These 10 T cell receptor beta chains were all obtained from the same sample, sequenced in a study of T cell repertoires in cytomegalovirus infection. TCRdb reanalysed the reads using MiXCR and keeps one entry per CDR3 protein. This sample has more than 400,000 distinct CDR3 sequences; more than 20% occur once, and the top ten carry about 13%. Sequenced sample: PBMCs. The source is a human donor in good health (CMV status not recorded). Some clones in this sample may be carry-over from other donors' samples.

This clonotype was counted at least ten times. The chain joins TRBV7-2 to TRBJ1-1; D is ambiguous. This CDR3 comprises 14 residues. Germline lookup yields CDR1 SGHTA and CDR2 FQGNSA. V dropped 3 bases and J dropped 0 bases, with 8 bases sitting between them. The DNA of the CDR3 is TGTGCCAGCAGCTTTCACGTCATGAACACTGAAGCTTTCTTT. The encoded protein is CASSFHVMNTEAFF.

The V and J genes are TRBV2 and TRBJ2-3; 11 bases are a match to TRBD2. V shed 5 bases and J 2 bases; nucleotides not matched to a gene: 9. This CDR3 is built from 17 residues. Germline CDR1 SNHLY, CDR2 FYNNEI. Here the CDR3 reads CASSTGIAGGPTDTQYF. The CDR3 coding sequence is TGTGCCAGCAGTACCGGGATAGCGGGAGGGCCCACAGATACGCAGTATTTT.

The CDR3 sequence is CASSLWASGSQETQYF. The CDR3 DNA sequence: TGTGCCAGCAGTTTATGGGCTAGCGGGAGCCAAGAGACCCAGTACTTC. This chain connects TRBV27 to TRBJ2-5, with 10 bases fitting TRBD2. The V gene end was trimmed by 1 base and the J gene end by 1 base; junction bases not matched to a gene: 3. CDR1 and CDR2 from the germline V gene are MNHEY and SMNVEV (reference sequence). This CDR3 has 16 amino acids.

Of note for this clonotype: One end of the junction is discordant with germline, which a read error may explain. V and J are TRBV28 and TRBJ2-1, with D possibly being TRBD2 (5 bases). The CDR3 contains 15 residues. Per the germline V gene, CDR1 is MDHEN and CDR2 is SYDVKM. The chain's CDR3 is CVSSPSGSLAIEQFF. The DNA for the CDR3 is TGTGTCAGCAGTCCAAGCGGTAGTCTAGCTATCGAGCAGTTCTTC.

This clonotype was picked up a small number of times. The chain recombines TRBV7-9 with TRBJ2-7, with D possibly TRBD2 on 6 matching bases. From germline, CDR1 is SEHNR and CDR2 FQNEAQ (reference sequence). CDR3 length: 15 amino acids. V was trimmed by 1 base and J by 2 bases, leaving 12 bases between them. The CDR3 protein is CASSLVGGYPYEQYF. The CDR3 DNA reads TGTGCCAGCAGCTTAGTAGGAGGGTATCCCTACGAGCAGTACTTC. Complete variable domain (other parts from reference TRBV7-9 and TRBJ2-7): DTGVSQNPRHKITKRGQNVTFRCDPISEHNRLYWYRQTLGQGPEFLTYFQNEAQLEKSRLLSDRFSAERPKGSFSTLEIQRTEQGDSAMYLCASSLVGGYPYEQYFGPGTRLTVT.

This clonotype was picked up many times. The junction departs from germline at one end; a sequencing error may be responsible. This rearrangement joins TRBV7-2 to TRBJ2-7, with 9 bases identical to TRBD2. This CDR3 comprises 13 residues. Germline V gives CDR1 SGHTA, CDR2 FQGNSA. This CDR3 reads CASSLAGPYEQYF. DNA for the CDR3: TGTGCCAGCAGCCTAGCGGGACCCTACGAGCAGTACTTC.

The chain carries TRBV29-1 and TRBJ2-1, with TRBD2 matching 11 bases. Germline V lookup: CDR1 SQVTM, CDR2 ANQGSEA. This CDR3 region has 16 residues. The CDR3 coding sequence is TGCCGTCGGGTGTTAGCGGGAGGGGGGCTCTCCAATGAGCAGTTCTTC. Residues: CRRVLAGGGLSNEQFF.

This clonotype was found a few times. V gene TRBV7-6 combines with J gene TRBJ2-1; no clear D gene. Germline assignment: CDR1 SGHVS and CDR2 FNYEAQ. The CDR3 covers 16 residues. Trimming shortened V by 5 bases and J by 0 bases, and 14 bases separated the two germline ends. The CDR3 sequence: CASSPVGRSSYNEQFF. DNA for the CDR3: TGTGCCAGCAGCCCCGTCGGGCGGAGCTCCTACAATGAGCAGTTCTTC.

For the CDR3, the DNA is TGTGCCAGCTCTTACGGGGTCCATTACAATGAGCAGTTCTTC. Protein product: CASSYGVHYNEQFF. The rearrangement joins TRBV18 to TRBJ2-1; maybe TRBD2 (5 bases). From germline, CDR1 is KGHSH and CDR2 LQKENI. This CDR3 contains 14 residues. Trimming pared 6 bases from V and 4 bases from J, leaving 13 bases between. The full variable domain, completed using reference TRBV18 and TRBJ2-1, is NAGVMQNPRHLVRRRGQEARLRCSPMKGHSHVYWYRQLPEEGLKFMVYLQKENIIDESGMPKERFSAEFPKEGPSILRIQQVVRGDSAAYFCASSYGVHYNEQFFGPGTRLTVL.

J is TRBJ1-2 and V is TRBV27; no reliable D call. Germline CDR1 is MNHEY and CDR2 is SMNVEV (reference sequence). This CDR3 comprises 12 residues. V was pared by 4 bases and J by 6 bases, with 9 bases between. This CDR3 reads CASSSTADGYTF. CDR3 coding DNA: TGTGCCAGCAGTTCAACGGCGGATGGCTACACCTTC.